The present TCR beta chain was sequenced within a study of blood T cell repertoires in COVID-19. Germline trimming cut 4 bases from V and 4 bases from J; bases unmatched to any gene: 2. Germline V gene sequence: CDR1 MNHEY, CDR2 SMNVEV (reference sequence). The CDR3 is 15 residues long. Self-reported history from a screening survey and questionnaire set each donor's cohort. Cohort 3 donors were reported recovered after two negative PCRs, clearance, or symptom resolution. Some clones are missing from TCRdb's copy, which holds only in-frame ones; the method was immunoSEQ multiplex PCR. The data contain a few hundred thousand clones, over 75% of them singletons.

The origin of this receptor is a man in his thirties or forties who had recovered from COVID-19. Input material: PBMCs or T cells enriched from blood (not recorded which). The chain employs TRBV27 and TRBJ1-4; TRBD1 agrees at 11 bases. This chain's CDR3 is CASSYGTGGNEKLFF. CDR3 nucleotides: TGTGCCAGCAGTTATGGGACAGGGGGTAATGAAAAACTGTTTTTT.